This TCR beta chain comes out of a study of a mutant IDH1 vaccine in newly diagnosed glioma. Turning to the study itself: Vaccination was launched 4-6 weeks after radiotherapy alone, or with temozolomide cycles. Most patients had radiochemotherapy with temozolomide before enrollment; others had one alone.

The time point: week 23, last vaccination. Vaccine doses each comprised 300 ug of mutant IDH1 20-mer peptide, with topical imiquimod. On this clone: Its antigen is unknown.

Whole-study results and caveats: Detectable vaccine-induced immune responses arose in about 93% of patients. Seemingly, top peripheral T cell clonotype changes bore no relation to pseudoprogression.

Germline values: CDR1 MNHEY, CDR2 SVGAGI. Trimming cost V 4 bases and J 10 bases; bases outside gene matches: 10. CDR3 length: 15 residues. Sequencing used immunoSEQ multiplex PCR; TCRdb keeps in-frame clones, though not all of them. The data show about 56,000 clones, with about 89% seen just once and roughly 1.4% held by the top ten. This chain links TRBV6-5 with TRBJ2-1; TRBD2 agrees at 10 bases. This receptor was identified in a middle-aged man with glioma. Sequenced here: PBMCs, sampled from a glioma patient whose treatment included an IDH1 peptide vaccine. The CDR3 nucleotides read TGTGCCAGCAGTTTGTCGGGACTAGCGATCAGGGAGCAGTTCTTC. Its protein is CASSLSGLAIREQFF.